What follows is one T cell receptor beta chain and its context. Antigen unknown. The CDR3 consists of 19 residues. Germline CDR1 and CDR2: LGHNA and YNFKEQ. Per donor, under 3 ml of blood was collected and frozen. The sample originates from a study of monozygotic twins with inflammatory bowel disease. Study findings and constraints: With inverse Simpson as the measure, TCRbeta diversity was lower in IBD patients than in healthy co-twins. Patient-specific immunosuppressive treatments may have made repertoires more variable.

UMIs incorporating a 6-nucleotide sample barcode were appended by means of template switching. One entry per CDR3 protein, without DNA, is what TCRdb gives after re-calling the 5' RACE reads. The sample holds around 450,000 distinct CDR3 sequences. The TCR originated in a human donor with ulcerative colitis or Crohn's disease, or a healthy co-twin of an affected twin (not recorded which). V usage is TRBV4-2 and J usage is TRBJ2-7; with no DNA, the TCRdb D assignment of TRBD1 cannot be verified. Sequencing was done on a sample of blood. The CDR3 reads CASTQEGPARAGRALEQYF.